This T cell receptor (beta chain) is drawn from a study of blood T cell repertoires in COVID-19. The V segment lost 9 bases and the J segment 5 bases; nucleotides outside the gene matches: 5. The CDR3 is 12 residues long. Germline loops: CDR1 LGHNT, CDR2 FRNRAP. How the authors handled the data: Using reference gene primer amplification, nucleated cell counts were estimated. Generated by immunoSEQ multiplex PCR, the TCRdb table keeps only in-frame clones and is missing some. V and J calls and clone size are copied from that table; D and trimming were computed from the DNA. In the table there are more than 150,000 clones, approximately 90% of which are singletons.

The sequencing sample was made of peripheral blood. The clonotype comes from a man aged 50 to 60 with acute or convalescent COVID-19. The chain has TRBV12-5 and TRBJ2-3; 7 nucleotides line up with TRBD2. CDR3 DNA sequence: TGTGCTAGCGCGGGAGCGGGAGATACGCAGTATTTT. Protein product: CASAGAGDTQYF. The full variable domain, with the rest looked up from reference TRBV12-5 and TRBJ2-3, is DARVTQTPRHKVTEMGQEVTMRCQPILGHNTVFWYRQTMMQGLELLAYFRNRAPLDDSGMPKDRFSAEMPDATLATLKIQPSEPRDSAVYFCASAGAGDTQYFGPGTRLTVL.